The present T cell receptor (beta chain) was sequenced within a study of metastatic and nonmetastatic thyroid tumors. No treatment had been given to any patient before thyroid surgery. TCRdb reanalyzed the PCR reads with MiXCR. The sample includes 30,000 to 40,000 clones, 33% of them seen just once. Sequencing was carried out using tumor tissue. This receptor was identified in a female donor with papillary thyroid cancer or a benign thyroid nodule (not recorded which). Some clones in this sample may be carry-over from other donors' samples.

The CDR3 nucleotides are TGCGCCAGCAGCTTAACACAGGACGAGCAGTACTTC. Protein product: CASSLTQDEQYF. J is TRBJ2-7 and V is TRBV5-1, with a weak D call TRBD1 (5 bases). The V end was cut by 2 bases, the J end by 5 bases, with 8 bases between. Germline V gives CDR1 SGHRS, CDR2 YFSETQ. This CDR3 is built from 12 residues.